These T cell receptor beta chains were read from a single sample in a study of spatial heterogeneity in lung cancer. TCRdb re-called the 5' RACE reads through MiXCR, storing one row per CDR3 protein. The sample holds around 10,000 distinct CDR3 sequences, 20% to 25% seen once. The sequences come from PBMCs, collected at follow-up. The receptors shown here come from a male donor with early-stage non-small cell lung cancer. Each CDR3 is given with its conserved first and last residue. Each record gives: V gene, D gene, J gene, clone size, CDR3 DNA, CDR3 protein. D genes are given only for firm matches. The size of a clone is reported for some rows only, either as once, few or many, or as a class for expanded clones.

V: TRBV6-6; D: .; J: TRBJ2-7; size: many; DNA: TGTGCCAGCAGTCGCTCGGGTAGGCACGAGCAGTACTTC; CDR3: CASSRSGRHEQYF
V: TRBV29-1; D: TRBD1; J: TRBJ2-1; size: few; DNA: TGCAGCGTTGAAGGACAGGGGTCGTTCTTC; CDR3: CSVEGQGSFF
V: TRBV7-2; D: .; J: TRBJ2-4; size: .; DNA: TGTGCCAGCAGCTTAGCGAACGAAAACATTCAGTACTTC; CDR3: CASSLANENIQYF
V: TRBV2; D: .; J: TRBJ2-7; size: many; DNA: TGTGCCAGCAGTGGTAAAGGGTACGAGCAGTACTTC; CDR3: CASSGKGYEQYF
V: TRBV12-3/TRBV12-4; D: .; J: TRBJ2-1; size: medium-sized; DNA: TGTGCCAGCAGTTTACCAGGCAGGGTAGGCAATGAGCAGTTCTTC; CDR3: CASSLPGRVGNEQFF
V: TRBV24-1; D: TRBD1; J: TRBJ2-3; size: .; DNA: TGTGCCACCAGTGAAATGAGGACAGGGACTACGCAGTATTTT; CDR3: CATSEMRTGTTQYF
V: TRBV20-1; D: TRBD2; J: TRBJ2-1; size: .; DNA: TGCAGTGCTAGAGGGCACGGGACTAGCGGGAGAATGACCCAGTTCTTC; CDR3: CSARGHGTSGRMTQFF
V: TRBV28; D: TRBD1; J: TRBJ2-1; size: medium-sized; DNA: TGTGCCAGCAGTTTTTGGGACAGGGGCTCCTTCAATGAGCAGTTCTTC; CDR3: CASSFWDRGSFNEQFF
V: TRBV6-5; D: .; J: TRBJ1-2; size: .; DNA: TGTGCCAGCAGCAGGACAGTGTCTAACTATGGCTACACCTTC; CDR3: CASSRTVSNYGYTF
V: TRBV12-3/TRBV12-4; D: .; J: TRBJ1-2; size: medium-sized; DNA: TGTGCCAGCGGTAGGGCGGGGACAAACTATGGCTACACCTTC; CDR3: CASGRAGTNYGYTF
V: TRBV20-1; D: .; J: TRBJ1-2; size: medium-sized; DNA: TGCAGTGCTAGAGTCGGCTACACCTTC; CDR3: CSARVGYTF
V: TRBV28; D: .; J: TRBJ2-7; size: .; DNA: TGTGCCAGCAGGAGCTACAGCTACGAGCAGTACTTC; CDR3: CASRSYSYEQYF
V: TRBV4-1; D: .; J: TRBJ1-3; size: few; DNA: TGCGCCAGCAGCCAAGAGGGCCGGAGCTCTGGAAACACCATATATTTT; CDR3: CASSQEGRSSGNTIYF
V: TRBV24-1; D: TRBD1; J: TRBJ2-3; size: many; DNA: TGTGCCACCAGTGATCCGGGACAGGGGGGAGATACGCAGTATTTT; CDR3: CATSDPGQGGDTQYF
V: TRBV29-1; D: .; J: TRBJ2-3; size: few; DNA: TGCAGCGTTGAAGACGTCTCTGATGGCACAGATACGCAGTATTTT; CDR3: CSVEDVSDGTDTQYF
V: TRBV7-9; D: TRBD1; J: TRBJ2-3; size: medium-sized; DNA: TGTGCCAGCAGCCGAGTTGGACAGGGGGCGGCGGAGGCGCAGTATTTT; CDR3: CASSRVGQGAAEAQYF
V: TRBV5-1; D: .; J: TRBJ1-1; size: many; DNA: TGCGCCAGCAGCTTGGCCATGGCAGACACTGAAGCTTTCTTT; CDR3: CASSLAMADTEAFF
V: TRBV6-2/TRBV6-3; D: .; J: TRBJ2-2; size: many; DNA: TGTGCCAGTCGGACACTCGCCGGGGAGCTGTTTTTT; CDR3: CASRTLAGELFF
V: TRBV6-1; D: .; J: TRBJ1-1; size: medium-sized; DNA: TGTGCCAGCAGGTTACAGGGGAACACTGAAGCTTTCTTT; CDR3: CASRLQGNTEAFF
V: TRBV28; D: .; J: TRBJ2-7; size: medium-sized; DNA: TGTGCCAGCAGTCCGGGGTGGGAGCAGTACTTC; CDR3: CASSPGWEQYF
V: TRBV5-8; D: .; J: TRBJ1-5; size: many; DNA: TGTGCCAGCACTTTGGGGCAGCCCCAGCATTTT; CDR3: CASTLGQPQHF
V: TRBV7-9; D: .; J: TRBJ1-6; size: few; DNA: TGTGCCAGCAGCTGGGGGGGAAATTCACCCCTCCACTTT; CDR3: CASSWGGNSPLHF
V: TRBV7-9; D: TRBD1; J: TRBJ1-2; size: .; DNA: TGTGCCAGCAGCCGCTACCCGACAGGGTCGTTAGCTAACTATGGCTACACCTTC; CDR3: CASSRYPTGSLANYGYTF
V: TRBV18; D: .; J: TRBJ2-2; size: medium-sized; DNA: TGTGCCAGCTCACCCTCGGGGAGACGGTACGAGGAGCTGTTTTTT; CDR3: CASSPSGRRYEELFF
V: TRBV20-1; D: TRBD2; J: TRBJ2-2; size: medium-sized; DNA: TGCAGTGCCTCGCGGGGAGGGTTCGACACCGGGGAGCTGTTTTTT; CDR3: CSASRGGFDTGELFF
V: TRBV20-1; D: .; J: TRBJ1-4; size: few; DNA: TGCAGTGCTAGAAAGTCGGCGGCAAATGAAAAACTGTTTTTT; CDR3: CSARKSAANEKLFF
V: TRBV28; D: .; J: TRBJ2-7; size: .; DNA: TGTGCCAGCAGTCGAGGCGTATCCTACGAGCAGTACTTC; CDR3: CASSRGVSYEQYF
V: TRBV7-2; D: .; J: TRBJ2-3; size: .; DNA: TGTGCCAGCAGCTCCGGCGGTAGCACAGATACGCAGTATTTT; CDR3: CASSSGGSTDTQYF